The 15 T cell receptor beta chains presented below share a single source sample, sequenced in a study of blood T cell repertoires in COVID-19 (dated by TCRdb to about 2020). Preparation of the library involved the immunoSEQ multiplex PCR assay. Sourced from immuneACCESS, this table was stored by TCRdb with only in-frame sequences that have V and J called. A share of the clones is absent; for the studies checked, an unresolved V gene accounts for under half, and the remainder has no known explanation. Recorded for this sample are about 190,000 clones; around 91% of them occurred a single time. The ten top clones hold 0.62% of the sample. The material sequenced was peripheral blood. The receptors were sampled from a man aged 45-65 years with acute or convalescent COVID-19.

CDR3 region: CASSQDGRDISYEQYF. Written as DNA, the CDR3 is TGCGCCAGCAGCCAAGATGGGAGGGACATTTCCTACGAGCAGTACTTC. The chain joins TRBV4-1 to TRBJ2-7; D possibly corresponds to TRBD2 (7 bases). Trimming removed 0 bases at V and 1 base at J, with 13 bases between. The length of the CDR3 is 16 residues. Germline CDR1 reads MGHRA; CDR2 reads YSYEKL.

The chain employs TRBV27 and TRBJ1-2, with TRBD1 identical over 10 bases. The CDR3 contains 15 residues. Germline values: CDR1 MNHEY, CDR2 SMNVEV (reference sequence). V trimming: 4 bases; J trimming: 2 bases; junction bases outside the gene matches: 4. DNA for the CDR3: TGTGCCAGCAGTTCCCCGGGACAGGGGAACTATGGCTACACCTTC. As protein: CASSSPGQGNYGYTF.

This chain uses TRBV28 with TRBJ2-5; 7 nucleotides align to TRBD2. With V trimmed by 4 bases and J by 3 bases, 2 bases remained unmatched. Germline assignment: CDR1 MDHEN and CDR2 SYDVKM. The CDR3 is 13 residues long. CDR3 sequence (DNA): TGTGCCAGCAGTTCGGGGGGAAAAGAGACCCAGTACTTC. Translation: CASSSGGKETQYF.

The rearrangement links TRBV6-6 to TRBJ2-1, with 11 bases aligning to TRBD1. Germline V gives CDR1 MNHNY, CDR2 SVGAGI (reference sequence). Trimming removed 5 bases from V and 6 bases from J; junction bases left unmatched: 9. CDR3 size: 16 residues. The CDR3 protein is CASSHLPGTGGNEQFF. In DNA, the CDR3 is TGTGCCAGCAGTCACCTCCCTGGGACAGGGGGCAATGAGCAGTTCTTC.

This rearrangement joins TRBV30 to TRBJ2-6; D might be TRBD1 (5 bases). Trimming left V 1 base short and J 0 bases short, with 10 bases between. This CDR3 has 16 amino acids. CDR1 is GTSNPN and CDR2 is SVGIG in the germline V gene (reference sequence). Here the CDR3 reads CAWSAGIRSGANVLTF. The CDR3 nucleotides are TGTGCCTGGAGTGCAGGGATTCGCTCTGGGGCCAACGTCCTGACTTTC.

V gene TRBV9 combines with J gene TRBJ2-3, with a tentative D call TRBD2 (6 bases). CDR3 length: 17 residues. The germline V gene has CDR1 SGDLS and CDR2 YYNGEE. V was shortened by 3 bases and J by 0 bases, with 17 bases between the two germline ends. The CDR3 bases are TGTGCCAGCAGCGAGATGGGGACTGCGGCGAGCACAGATACGCAGTATTTT. It translates to CASSEMGTAASTDTQYF. Drawing the rest from reference TRBV9 and TRBJ2-3, the complete variable domain is DSGVTQTPKHLITATGQRVTLRCSPRSGDLSVYWYQQSLDQGLQFLIQYYNGEERAKGNILERFSAQQFPDLHSELNLSSLELGDSALYFCASSEMGTAASTDTQYFGPGTRLTVL.

The rearrangement links TRBV24-1 to TRBJ2-5; 7 bases map to TRBD2. Trimming took 5 bases from V and 2 from J; bases not matched to a gene: 4. The CDR3 runs 14 residues. CDR1 KGHDR and CDR2 SFDVKD come from the germline V gene. CDR3 sequence reads: CATSGASGQETQYF. CDR3 DNA sequence: TGTGCCACCAGTGGGGCTAGCGGACAAGAGACCCAGTACTTC.

The chain links TRBV19 to TRBJ2-2; 7 bases are a match to TRBD1. V shed 5 bases and J 0 bases; nucleotides not matched to a gene: 3. CDR3 size: 15 residues. Germline assignment: CDR1 LNHDA and CDR2 SQIVND (reference sequence). This CDR3 reads CASSPGQTNTGELFF. Here the CDR3 DNA reads TGTGCCAGTAGTCCGGGACAGACGAACACCGGGGAGCTGTTTTTT.

The DNA for the CDR3 is TGTGCCAGCAGTTTATTGACAGGGACAGGCAGGGAACAGGATAGCAATCAGCCCCAGCATTTT. Its translation: CASSLLTGTGREQDSNQPQHF. The chain employs TRBV28 and TRBJ1-5; 8 bases fit TRBD1. Germline lookup yields CDR1 MDHEN and CDR2 SYDVKM. With V trimmed by 1 base and J by 0 bases, 17 bases remained unmatched. CDR3 size: 21 residues.

V and J are TRBV18 and TRBJ2-1; a possible D gene is TRBD1 (5 bases). The CDR3 is 13 residues long. Germline CDR1 is KGHSH and CDR2 is LQKENI. V lost 3 bases and J 8 bases, leaving 11 bases between the germline ends. Here the CDR3 reads CASSPRVLDEQFF. The CDR3 region has the DNA TGTGCCAGCTCACCCAGGGTTTTGGATGAGCAGTTCTTC.

The chain couples TRBV16 to TRBJ2-1; D perhaps matches TRBD2 (7 bases). This CDR3 has 14 amino acids. The V gene lost 2 bases and the J gene lost 8 bases, with 13 bases spanning the gap. Germline assignment: CDR1 KGHSY and CDR2 FQNENV. The CDR3, as DNA: TGTGCCAGCAGCCAACGGCGGGGGCGGGATGAGCAGTTCTTC. Translation: CASSQRRGRDEQFF.

The V and J genes are TRBV6-5 and TRBJ1-1; D uncertain. Germline lookup yields CDR1 MNHEY and CDR2 SVGAGI. V dropped 6 bases and J dropped 7 bases, with 15 bases sitting between them. The CDR3 has 13 amino acids. DNA for the CDR3: TGTGCCAGCAGGTCAGGATCACGGGGTGAAGCTTTCTTT. The encoded protein is CASRSGSRGEAFF.

The chain is built from TRBV19 and TRBJ1-6; maybe TRBD1 (5 bases). In germline, CDR1 is LNHDA, CDR2 SQIVND (reference sequence). Trimming took 3 bases from V and 14 from J, leaving 23 bases between them. The CDR3 length is 16 residues. CDR3 coding DNA: TGTGCCAGTAGTATCAGTGGGGGGACCCTTTTTGTGGCCCTCCACTTT. It is translated as CASSISGGTLFVALHF.

The rearrangement uses TRBV2 and TRBJ2-5; TRBD2 aligns across 9 bases. CDR1 and CDR2 from the germline V gene are SNHLY and FYNNEI. V lost 8 bases, J lost 1 base, and 11 bases stayed unmatched. The CDR3 has 16 residues. The CDR3 reads CASWDRSGGGQETQYF. CDR3 DNA sequence: TGTGCCAGCTGGGATCGTAGCGGGGGAGGCCAAGAGACCCAGTACTTC.

The chain joins TRBV9 to TRBJ2-6; tentative D call: TRBD2 (6 bases). The length of the CDR3 is 17 residues. Trimming left V 2 bases short and J 0 bases short, with 12 bases between. From germline, CDR1 is SGDLS and CDR2 YYNGEE. The CDR3 DNA sequence: TGTGCCAGCAGCGTGAGTGGGGAGGTCTCTGGGGCCAACGTCCTGACTTTC. It is translated as CASSVSGEVSGANVLTF.